The entry below gives a single T cell receptor beta chain sequence along with its context. With 5 bases removed from V and 4 bases from J, the gap between germline ends came to 6 bases. The germline gives CDR1 GTSNPN, CDR2 SVGIG (reference sequence). The CDR3 has 10 residues. This record belongs to a study of cytomegalovirus exposure and HLA in healthy donors. 60 Vbeta and 13 Jbeta primers were used in PCR. TCRdb's table, derived via immunoSEQ multiplex PCR, lists solely in-frame clones and lacks some. The sample records approximately 130,000 clones, approximately 85% being singletons. Sequenced: PBMCs. The rearrangement uses TRBV30 and TRBJ2-7; the D is unclear. The sequence was obtained from a boy aged 5-17 years in good health and CMV-seronegative. The CDR3 DNA reads as TGTGCCTGGTCAGATTACGAGCAGTACTTC. Encoded protein: CAWSDYEQYF.